A selection of T cell receptor beta chains follows, all from one sample in a study of T-cell memory formation after mild COVID-19. TCRdb redid the calling of the 5' RACE reads with MiXCR, one entry per CDR3 protein. The sample holds about 200,000 distinct CDR3 sequences, over 9.5% seen once. The material sequenced was PBMCs or a T cell subset sorted from them (not recorded which). These receptor sequences come from a man between 18 and 35 years old who had mild COVID-19 (a few samples of this study predate the infection). Cell type and time point are not known. CDR3s include the opening cysteine and the closing phenylalanine or tryptophan. The order of the fields is J gene, V gene, D gene, clone size, CDR3 DNA, CDR3 protein. The D gene is left open where the match is weak. A clone size is listed for some rows: how often the clone was seen (once, few, many), or a class if it is expanded.

J gene: TRBJ1-3; V gene: TRBV6-6; D gene: .; clone size: .; CDR3 DNA: TGTGCCAGCAGTTTACCCGGGGCCGCCTCTGGAAACACCATATATTTT; CDR3 protein: CASSLPGAASGNTIYF
J gene: TRBJ1-5; V gene: TRBV6-5; D gene: .; clone size: few; CDR3 DNA: TGTGCCAGCAGACCTGACAGCGCCGAGCGGCCCCAGCATTTT; CDR3 protein: CASRPDSAERPQHF
J gene: TRBJ1-3; V gene: TRBV3-1; D gene: TRBD1; clone size: .; CDR3 DNA: TGTGCCAGCAGCCAACCGGGACAGGGAGGTGGGACCATATATTTT; CDR3 protein: CASSQPGQGGGTIYF
J gene: TRBJ2-1; V gene: TRBV5-1; D gene: TRBD1; clone size: .; CDR3 DNA: TGCGCCAGCAGCACCAGGACAGGGGATGGTGAGCAGTTCTTC; CDR3 protein: CASSTRTGDGEQFF
J gene: TRBJ2-7; V gene: TRBV18; D gene: .; clone size: few; CDR3 DNA: TGTGCCAGCTCTCCCCGGGCGGGGGCCGAGCAGTACTTC; CDR3 protein: CASSPRAGAEQYF
J gene: TRBJ2-6; V gene: TRBV20-1; D gene: .; clone size: many; CDR3 DNA: TGCAGTGCTGACAGCTCTGGGGCCAACGTCCTGACTTTC; CDR3 protein: CSADSSGANVLTF
J gene: TRBJ2-3; V gene: TRBV9; D gene: TRBD2; clone size: .; CDR3 DNA: TGTGCCAGCAGCGTAGTAGGGACTAGCGGCCTCGGGGATACGCAGTATTTT; CDR3 protein: CASSVVGTSGLGDTQYF
J gene: TRBJ2-3; V gene: TRBV10-3; D gene: .; clone size: .; CDR3 DNA: TGTGCCATCAGAGGGCTCAGCACAGATACGCAGTATTTT; CDR3 protein: CAIRGLSTDTQYF
J gene: TRBJ1-5; V gene: TRBV20-1; D gene: TRBD1; clone size: few; CDR3 DNA: TGCAGTGCTAGAAAAACAGGGGGACGGGATCAGCCCCAGCATTTT; CDR3 protein: CSARKTGGRDQPQHF
J gene: TRBJ1-5; V gene: TRBV30; D gene: .; clone size: few; CDR3 DNA: TGTGCCTGGACCCGTCAGGTGGGTGAGCCCCAGCATTTT; CDR3 protein: CAWTRQVGEPQHF
J gene: TRBJ2-6; V gene: TRBV10-3; D gene: .; clone size: few; CDR3 DNA: TGTGCCATCAGTGAGTCGGAACGCTCTGGGGCCAACGTCCTGACTTTC; CDR3 protein: CAISESERSGANVLTF
J gene: TRBJ2-3; V gene: TRBV4-1; D gene: TRBD2; clone size: .; CDR3 DNA: TGCGCCAGCAGCCAAGCCCGACTAGCGGGGGACCGCACAGATACGCAGTATTTT; CDR3 protein: CASSQARLAGDRTDTQYF
J gene: TRBJ2-6; V gene: TRBV5-1; D gene: .; clone size: few; CDR3 DNA: TGCGCCAGCAGCTTTGGTCCAGCTAACGCCGGGGCCAACGTCCTGACTTTC; CDR3 protein: CASSFGPANAGANVLTF
J gene: TRBJ2-5; V gene: TRBV15; D gene: .; clone size: .; CDR3 DNA: TGTGCCACCAGCAGAGTGCAGGACCTAAGAAGAGTCCAGTACTTC; CDR3 protein: CATSRVQDLRRVQYF
J gene: TRBJ2-7; V gene: TRBV6-2/TRBV6-3; D gene: .; clone size: many; CDR3 DNA: TGTGCCAGCAGTCCCCATGAGGAGCAGTACTTC; CDR3 protein: CASSPHEEQYF
J gene: TRBJ2-3; V gene: TRBV20-1; D gene: .; clone size: few; CDR3 DNA: TGCAGTGCTAGCCAGATTAGCACAGATACGCAGTATTTT; CDR3 protein: CSASQISTDTQYF
J gene: TRBJ2-3; V gene: TRBV29-1; D gene: .; clone size: .; CDR3 DNA: TGCAGCGTTTACACCAGCACAGATACGCAGTATTTT; CDR3 protein: CSVYTSTDTQYF
J gene: TRBJ2-1; V gene: TRBV7-2; D gene: TRBD2; clone size: .; CDR3 DNA: TGTGCCAGCAGGCTTGGTACTAGCGGGGGGGCCCACAATGAGCAGTTCTTC; CDR3 protein: CASRLGTSGGAHNEQFF
J gene: TRBJ2-5; V gene: TRBV20-1; D gene: .; clone size: few; CDR3 DNA: TGCAGTGGGACGGCTCAAGAGACCCAGTACTTC; CDR3 protein: CSGTAQETQYF
J gene: TRBJ1-1; V gene: TRBV27; D gene: .; clone size: few; CDR3 DNA: TGTGCCAGCAGGACCACAGGGCAGGCTGAAGCTTTCTTT; CDR3 protein: CASRTTGQAEAFF
J gene: TRBJ1-4; V gene: TRBV7-8; D gene: .; clone size: many; CDR3 DNA: TGTGCCAGCAGCTTAGGGCCTCAGATTAATGAAAAACTGTTTTTT; CDR3 protein: CASSLGPQINEKLFF
J gene: TRBJ2-2; V gene: TRBV27; D gene: TRBD2; clone size: .; CDR3 DNA: TGTGCCAGCAGTTCCTTAGCGGGGGTCACCGGGGAGCTGTTTTTT; CDR3 protein: CASSSLAGVTGELFF
J gene: TRBJ2-5; V gene: TRBV5-5; D gene: TRBD2; clone size: few; CDR3 DNA: TGTGCCAGCAGCTTGTTGCTAGCGGGTGAACTACCCCAGTACTTC; CDR3 protein: CASSLLLAGELPQYF
J gene: TRBJ2-3; V gene: TRBV7-2; D gene: .; clone size: .; CDR3 DNA: TGTGCCAGCAGCCAGGCAGGGTCAGATACGCAGTATTTT; CDR3 protein: CASSQAGSDTQYF
J gene: TRBJ1-1; V gene: TRBV7-8; D gene: .; clone size: .; CDR3 DNA: TGTGCCAGCAGCCAATCCAGGCTCGGGAACACTGAAGCTTTCTTT; CDR3 protein: CASSQSRLGNTEAFF
J gene: TRBJ1-1; V gene: TRBV29-1; D gene: TRBD1; clone size: .; CDR3 DNA: TGCAGCGTTGCGCCGGGACAGTGGAACACTGAAGCTTTCTTT; CDR3 protein: CSVAPGQWNTEAFF
J gene: TRBJ1-6; V gene: TRBV4-2; D gene: .; clone size: few; CDR3 DNA: TGTGCCAGCAGCCAAGATAGGGGCCCGGAGGATTCACCCCTCCACTTT; CDR3 protein: CASSQDRGPEDSPLHF
J gene: TRBJ1-4; V gene: TRBV5-6; D gene: .; clone size: .; CDR3 DNA: TGTGCCAGCAGCTCGGCGGGCGGAAGAGCACTGTTTTTT; CDR3 protein: CASSSAGGRALFF
J gene: TRBJ2-7; V gene: TRBV4-3; D gene: .; clone size: many; CDR3 DNA: TGCGCCAGCAGCCAAGATAGATTCGGCGAGCAGTACTTC; CDR3 protein: CASSQDRFGEQYF
J gene: TRBJ2-7; V gene: TRBV12-3/TRBV12-4; D gene: .; clone size: .; CDR3 DNA: TGTGCCAGCAGTTTACGTAACGAGCAGTACTTC; CDR3 protein: CASSLRNEQYF
J gene: TRBJ1-6; V gene: TRBV12-3/TRBV12-4; D gene: .; clone size: few; CDR3 DNA: TGTGCCAGCAAAACGCCCAATTCACCCCTCCACTTT; CDR3 protein: CASKTPNSPLHF
J gene: TRBJ1-2; V gene: TRBV20-1; D gene: TRBD1; clone size: .; CDR3 DNA: TGCAGTGCGAAGGACAGGGAGGACTATGGCTACACCTTC; CDR3 protein: CSAKDREDYGYTF
J gene: TRBJ2-3; V gene: TRBV9; D gene: TRBD2; clone size: few; CDR3 DNA: TGTGCCAGCAGCGTATTGCTAGCGGGGACAGATACGCAGTATTTT; CDR3 protein: CASSVLLAGTDTQYF
J gene: TRBJ2-3; V gene: TRBV7-2; D gene: .; clone size: few; CDR3 DNA: TGTGCCAGCAGCTTAAGACCTCACACAGATACGCAGTATTTT; CDR3 protein: CASSLRPHTDTQYF
J gene: TRBJ2-3; V gene: TRBV10-1; D gene: TRBD1; clone size: .; CDR3 DNA: TGCGCCAGCGGGACAGCGAAGACCACAGATACGCAGTATTTT; CDR3 protein: CASGTAKTTDTQYF
J gene: TRBJ2-2; V gene: TRBV18; D gene: .; clone size: many; CDR3 DNA: TGTGCCAGCTCACCTCAGGCCCGGGTCCCCGGGGAGCTGTTTTTT; CDR3 protein: CASSPQARVPGELFF
J gene: TRBJ2-7; V gene: TRBV7-9; D gene: TRBD1; clone size: few; CDR3 DNA: TGTGCCAGCAGCCGGGACAGGGGGCACGACGAGCAGTACTTC; CDR3 protein: CASSRDRGHDEQYF
J gene: TRBJ2-3; V gene: TRBV7-3; D gene: .; clone size: few; CDR3 DNA: TGTGCCAGCAGCTTAAGTGGCACGAGGACAGATACGCAGTATTTT; CDR3 protein: CASSLSGTRTDTQYF
J gene: TRBJ2-3; V gene: TRBV24-1; D gene: TRBD1; clone size: once; CDR3 DNA: TGTGCCACCAGTGACCCGGGACAGGGGGCGTGGGATACGCAGTATTTT; CDR3 protein: CATSDPGQGAWDTQYF
J gene: TRBJ2-2; V gene: TRBV5-1; D gene: .; clone size: .; CDR3 DNA: TGCGCCAGCAGCCCGATCACAGGGTTCGGCGGGGAGCTGTTTTTT; CDR3 protein: CASSPITGFGGELFF
J gene: TRBJ1-2; V gene: TRBV12-3/TRBV12-4; D gene: .; clone size: many; CDR3 DNA: TGTGCCAGCAGTGATGACAGGAGAGGCTACACCTTC; CDR3 protein: CASSDDRRGYTF
J gene: TRBJ2-7; V gene: TRBV5-4; D gene: TRBD1; clone size: .; CDR3 DNA: TGTGCCAGCAGCTTGCGGGACAGGGGGCACGAGCAGTACTTC; CDR3 protein: CASSLRDRGHEQYF
J gene: TRBJ2-1; V gene: TRBV20-1; D gene: .; clone size: many; CDR3 DNA: TGCAGTGCTAGAGGGACAACCCATGAGCAGTTCTTC; CDR3 protein: CSARGTTHEQFF
J gene: TRBJ2-1; V gene: TRBV20-1; D gene: TRBD2; clone size: .; CDR3 DNA: TGCAGTGCTCAGCGGGGTTACAATGAGCAGTTCTTC; CDR3 protein: CSAQRGYNEQFF
J gene: TRBJ1-2; V gene: TRBV7-2; D gene: .; clone size: many; CDR3 DNA: TGTGCCAGCAGCTTAGGGCAGGGCGGCTACACCTTC; CDR3 protein: CASSLGQGGYTF
J gene: TRBJ2-2; V gene: TRBV15; D gene: TRBD2; clone size: few; CDR3 DNA: TGTGCCACCAGCAGAGCTATTAGCGGGGTCGGAGGCGGGGAGCTGTTTTTT; CDR3 protein: CATSRAISGVGGGELFF
J gene: TRBJ2-5; V gene: TRBV27; D gene: .; clone size: many; CDR3 DNA: TGTGCCAGCAGTTTAAGCGGGCACTACCAAGAGACCCAGTACTTC; CDR3 protein: CASSLSGHYQETQYF
J gene: TRBJ1-2; V gene: TRBV12-3/TRBV12-4; D gene: TRBD1; clone size: .; CDR3 DNA: TGTGCCAGCAGGAAGGACAGGGCCCATGGCTACACCTTC; CDR3 protein: CASRKDRAHGYTF
J gene: TRBJ1-3; V gene: TRBV5-1; D gene: TRBD1; clone size: .; CDR3 DNA: TGCGCCAGCAGCTTGGAGACAGGGGGCACTGGAAACACCATATATTTT; CDR3 protein: CASSLETGGTGNTIYF
J gene: TRBJ1-3; V gene: TRBV10-3; D gene: .; clone size: .; CDR3 DNA: TGTGCCATCAGTGCCACCCCGGGGGGGAGTGGAAACACCATATATTTT; CDR3 protein: CAISATPGGSGNTIYF
J gene: TRBJ2-5; V gene: TRBV3-1; D gene: TRBD1; clone size: many; CDR3 DNA: TGTGCCAGCAGCCACTTCTACAGGGGAGAGACCCAGTACTTC; CDR3 protein: CASSHFYRGETQYF
J gene: TRBJ1-5; V gene: TRBV5-1; D gene: .; clone size: .; CDR3 DNA: TGCGCCAGCAGCTTGGAGGGGGTCAATCAGCCCCAGCATTTT; CDR3 protein: CASSLEGVNQPQHF
J gene: TRBJ2-4; V gene: TRBV12-3/TRBV12-4; D gene: .; clone size: many; CDR3 DNA: TGTGCCAGCAGTTTAAGGCAAGCGGTTGGCCTGGGTGACATTCAGTACTTC; CDR3 protein: CASSLRQAVGLGDIQYF